This T cell receptor beta chain was sequenced in a study of identical twins. TCRdb re-analysed the 5' RACE reads in MiXCR, keeping a single row per CDR3 protein. This table holds about 500,000 distinct CDR3 sequences, around an eighth found once. The CDR3 has 16 residues. Germline assignment: CDR1 MGHRA and CDR2 YSYEKL. The V gene end was trimmed by 3 bases and the J gene end by 5 bases; junction bases not matched to a gene: 10. The sample also formed part of further work on yellow fever vaccine responses in identical twins.

The V gene is TRBV4-1, the J gene TRBJ2-1; 7 nucleotides line up with TRBD2. The sequence was obtained from a woman aged 18-29 years in good health. The specimen sequenced was CD4+ T cells sorted from blood. The CDR3 DNA reads as TGCGCCAGCAGCCAGGCTTCCGGGACTACGAACAATGAGCAGTTCTTC. Protein sequence: CASSQASGTTNNEQFF.